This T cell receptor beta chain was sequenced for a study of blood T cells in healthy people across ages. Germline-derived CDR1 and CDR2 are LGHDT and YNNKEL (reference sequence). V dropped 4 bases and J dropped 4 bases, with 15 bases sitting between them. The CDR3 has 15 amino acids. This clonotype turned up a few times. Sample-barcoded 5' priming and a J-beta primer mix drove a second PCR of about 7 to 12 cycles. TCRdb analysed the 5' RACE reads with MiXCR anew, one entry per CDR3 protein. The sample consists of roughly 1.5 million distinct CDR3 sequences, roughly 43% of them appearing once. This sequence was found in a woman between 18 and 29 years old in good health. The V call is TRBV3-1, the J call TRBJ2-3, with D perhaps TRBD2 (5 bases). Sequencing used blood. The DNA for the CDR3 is TGTGCCAGCAGCCCCTGGACTGAACGGCCAGATACGCAGTATTTT. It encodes CASSPWTERPDTQYF.